This TCR beta chain came from a study of T cell changes during pregnancy in multiple sclerosis. Repertoires were generated with immunoSEQ multiplex PCR, while TCRdb's copy carries only in-frame clones and drops some. This table holds approximately 38,000 clones, roughly nine tenths found once. This clone appeared a single time. The source of this sequence is a female donor with multiple sclerosis, enrolled in a pregnancy study. The sequences come from CD8+ T cells from peripheral blood mononuclear cells, collected in the third trimester of pregnancy.

The CDR3 DNA is TGCGCCAGCAGCCAAGATTCATCACAAAACTACGAGCAGTACTTC. Amino acid sequence: CASSQDSSQNYEQYF. The gene calls are TRBV4-3 and TRBJ2-7; the D is unclear. The CDR3 sequence is 15 residues long. V was pared by 0 bases and J by 3 bases, with 12 bases between. Germline V gene sequence: CDR1 LGHNA, CDR2 YSLEER.